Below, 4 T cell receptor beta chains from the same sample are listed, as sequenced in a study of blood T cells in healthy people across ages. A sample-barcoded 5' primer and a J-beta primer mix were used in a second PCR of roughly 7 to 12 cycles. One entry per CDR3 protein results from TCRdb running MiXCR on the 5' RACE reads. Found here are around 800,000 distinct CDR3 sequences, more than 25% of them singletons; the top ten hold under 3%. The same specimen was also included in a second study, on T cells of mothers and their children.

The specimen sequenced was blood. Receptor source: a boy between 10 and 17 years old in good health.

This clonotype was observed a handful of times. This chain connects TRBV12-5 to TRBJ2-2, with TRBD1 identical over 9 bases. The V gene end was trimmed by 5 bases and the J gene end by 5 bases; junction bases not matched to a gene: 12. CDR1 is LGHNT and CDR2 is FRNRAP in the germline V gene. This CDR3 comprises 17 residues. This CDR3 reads CASGPPFRDRDTGELFF. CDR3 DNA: TGTGCTAGTGGTCCCCCCTTCAGGGACAGGGATACCGGGGAGCTGTTTTTT.

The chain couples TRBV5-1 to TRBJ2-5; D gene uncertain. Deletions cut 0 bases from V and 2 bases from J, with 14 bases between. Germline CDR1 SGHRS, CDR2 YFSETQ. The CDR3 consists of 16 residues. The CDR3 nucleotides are TGCGCCAGCAGCTTGGCCCCTACCCCGAATCAAGAGACCCAGTACTTC. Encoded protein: CASSLAPTPNQETQYF.

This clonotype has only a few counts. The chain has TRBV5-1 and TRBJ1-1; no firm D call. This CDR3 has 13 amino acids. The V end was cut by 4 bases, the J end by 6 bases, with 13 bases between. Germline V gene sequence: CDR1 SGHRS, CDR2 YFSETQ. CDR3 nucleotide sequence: TGCGCCAGCAGCGCAACCAATGGGGCTGAAGCTTTCTTT. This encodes CASSATNGAEAFF.

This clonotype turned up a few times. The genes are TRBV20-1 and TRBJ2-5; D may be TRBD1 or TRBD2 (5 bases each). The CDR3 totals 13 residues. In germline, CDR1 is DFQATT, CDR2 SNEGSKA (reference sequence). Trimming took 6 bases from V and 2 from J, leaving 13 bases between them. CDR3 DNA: TGCAGTGCAAGATACGGGGCTCAAGAGACCCAGTACTTC. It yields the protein CSARYGAQETQYF.